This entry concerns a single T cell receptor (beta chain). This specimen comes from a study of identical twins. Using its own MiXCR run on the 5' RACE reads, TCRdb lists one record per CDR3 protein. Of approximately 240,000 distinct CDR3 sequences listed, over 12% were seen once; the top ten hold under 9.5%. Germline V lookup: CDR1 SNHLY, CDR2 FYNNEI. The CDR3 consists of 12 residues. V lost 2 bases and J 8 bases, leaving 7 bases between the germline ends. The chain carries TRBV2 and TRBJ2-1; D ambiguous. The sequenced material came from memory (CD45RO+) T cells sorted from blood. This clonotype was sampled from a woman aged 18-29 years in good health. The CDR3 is CASSEIVDEQFF. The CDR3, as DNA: TGTGCCAGCAGTGAAATCGTAGATGAGCAGTTCTTC.